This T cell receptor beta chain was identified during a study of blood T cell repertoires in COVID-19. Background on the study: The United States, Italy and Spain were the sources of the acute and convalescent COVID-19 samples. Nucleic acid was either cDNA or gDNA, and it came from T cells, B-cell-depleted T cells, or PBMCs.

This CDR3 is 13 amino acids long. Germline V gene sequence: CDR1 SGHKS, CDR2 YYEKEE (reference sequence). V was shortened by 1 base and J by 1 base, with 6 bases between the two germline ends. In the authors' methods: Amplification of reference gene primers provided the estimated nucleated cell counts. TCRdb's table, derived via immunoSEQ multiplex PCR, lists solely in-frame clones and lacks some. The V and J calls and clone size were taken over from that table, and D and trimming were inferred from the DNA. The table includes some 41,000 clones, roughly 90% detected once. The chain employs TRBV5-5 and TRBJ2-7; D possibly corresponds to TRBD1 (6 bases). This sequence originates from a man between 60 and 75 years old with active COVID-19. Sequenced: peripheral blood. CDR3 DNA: TGTGCCAGCAGCTTGACAGGGTCCTACGAGCAGTACTTC. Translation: CASSLTGSYEQYF.